This T cell receptor (beta chain) stems from a study of blood T cell repertoires in COVID-19. Study as a whole: Sample material is recorded as cDNA or gDNA derived from T cells, B-cell-depleted T cells, or PBMCs.

The assay was immunoSEQ multiplex PCR, and TCRdb's table has in-frame clones only and misses some. The table has roughly 53,000 clones, 86% seen once; the top ten hold approximately 27%. Trimming cost V 6 bases and J 3 bases; bases outside gene matches: 7. Germline loops: CDR1 LNHDA, CDR2 SQIVND (reference sequence). There are 14 residues in the CDR3. The material sequenced was peripheral blood. V is TRBV19 and J is TRBJ2-7; 8 nucleotides line up with TRBD1. The TCR sequence derives from a human donor in a cohort sampled during active COVID-19. CDR3 nucleotides: TGTGCCAGTAGCAGTTGGACAGGGCGCTACGAGCAGTACTTC. Its translation: CASSSWTGRYEQYF. Drawing the rest from reference TRBV19 and TRBJ2-7, the complete variable domain is DGGITQSPKYLFRKEGQNVTLSCEQNLNHDAMYWYRQDPGQGLRLIYYSQIVNDFQKGDIAEGYSVSREKKESFPLTVTSAQKNPTAFYLCASSSWTGRYEQYFGPGTRLTVT.